This T cell receptor (beta chain) was identified in a study of read filtering for tumor transcriptome and immune sequencing. Study at large: Patients were 16 to 20 male and roughly 15 female, mean age around 67 years, range roughly 45 to 85.

This clonotype has a count of ten or more. Molecular barcoded adaptors covering alpha/delta and beta/gamma chains were used on roughly 400 ng RNA. Each CDR3 protein gets one entry after TCRdb re-called the reads with MiXCR. The sample lists 100,000 to 150,000 distinct CDR3 sequences; about 13% were seen once. At the time of active disease, bone marrow was collected from every patient. The sequence was obtained from a donor over 35 with multiple myeloma. The sequenced material came from a population of CD138-negative cells sorted from bone marrow.

CDR3 loop: CASSITSSPGELFF. The CDR3 DNA reads as TGTGCCAGTAGTATTACAAGTTCGCCCGGGGAGCTGTTTTTT. This chain connects TRBV19 to TRBJ2-2; D remains unclear. CDR1 is LNHDA and CDR2 is SQIVND in the germline V gene (reference sequence). V was pared by 3 bases and J by 6 bases, with 11 bases between. This CDR3 has 14 residues.